This T cell receptor beta chain is drawn from a study of Tregs in tolerant kidney transplant recipients. Note on this clone: Other DNA sequences within the sample encode an identical CDR3.

Recipients received nonmyeloablative bone marrow transplants from related graft donors, with transient mixed chimerism. Germline values: CDR1 DFQATT, CDR2 SNEGSKA (reference sequence). CDR3 size: 10 residues. Deletions cut 6 bases from V and 7 bases from J, with 10 bases between. Method: immunoSEQ multiplex PCR; TCRdb's copy keeps in-frame clones and lacks some. Of fewer than 95,000 clones in the sample, over 85% were seen once. Sequences were derived from CD4+ T cells from blood (PBMCs), sampled 12 months after the transplant. The TCR comes from a human patient who received a combined kidney and bone marrow transplant. Some T cells here may be from the graft donor. The chain is built from TRBV20-1 and TRBJ2-7, with a tentative D call TRBD2 (6 bases). The CDR3 spells CSAGTWEQYF. The CDR3 nucleotides read TGCAGTGCCGGGACTTGGGAGCAGTACTTC.